Below, 23 T cell receptor beta chains from the same sample are listed, as sequenced in a study of cytomegalovirus exposure and HLA in healthy donors. PCR used 60 Vbeta primers and 13 Jbeta primers. Produced via immunoSEQ multiplex PCR; TCRdb's table is partial and in-frame only. The sample has approximately 82,000 clones; about a tenth are singletons. Source material: PBMCs. These receptors came from a man between 60 and 70 years old in good health and CMV-seropositive.

The chain employs TRBV6-6 and TRBJ2-1, with 10 positions matching TRBD2. Trimming took 4 bases from V and 9 from J; bases not matched to a gene: 12. Looked up from germline, CDR1 is MNHNY and CDR2 is SVGAGI (reference sequence). The CDR3 runs to 16 residues. The CDR3 sequence: CASSFPLSGRAAEQFF. The CDR3 nucleotides are TGTGCCAGCAGTTTCCCCCTAAGCGGGAGGGCCGCTGAGCAGTTCTTC.

In its sample, this clone was seen a few times. Compared with germline, one end of the junction differs, possibly owing to a read error. Other DNA sequences in this specimen translate into the identical CDR3. The V gene is TRBV5-6, the J gene TRBJ2-2, with 11 bases identical to TRBD2. The CDR3 consists of 16 residues. Germline V gene lookup returns CDR1 SGHDT and CDR2 YYEEEE. For the CDR3, the DNA is TGTGACAGCATCGATACTAGCGGGAGAAACACCGGGGAGCTGTTTTTC. Translation gives CDSIDTSGRNTGELFF. Full variable domain (missing parts from reference TRBV5-6 and TRBJ2-2): DAGVTQSPTHLIKTRGQQVTLRCSPKSGHDTVSWYQQALGQGPQFIFQYYEEEERQRGNFPDRFSGHQFPNYSSELNVNALLLGDSALYLCDSIDTSGRNTGELFFGEGSRLTVL.

CDR3 in amino acids: CASSPGREISNQPQHF. Here the CDR3 DNA reads TGCGCCAGCAGCCCTGGGAGGGAAATTAGCAATCAGCCCCAGCATTTT. The rearrangement joins TRBV4-1 to TRBJ1-5, with D unclear. Trimming took off 4 bases at V and 0 bases at J, with 13 bases between the two ends. The V gene's germline CDR1 is MGHRA and CDR2 YSYEKL. The CDR3 is 16 residues long.

This clone came up a few times. The rearrangement joins TRBV7-9 to TRBJ2-7; no firm D call. Germline assignment: CDR1 SEHNR and CDR2 FQNEAQ (reference sequence). The germline V and J ends were trimmed by 4 bases and 1 base, with 11 bases remaining between them. The CDR3 sequence is 14 residues long. This CDR3 reads CASSSGLLSYEQYF. The CDR3 region has the DNA TGTGCCAGCAGCTCGGGTTTACTTTCCTACGAGCAGTACTTC.

In this sample, this clone turned up a few times. The V call is TRBV19, the J call TRBJ2-3; the match to TRBD2 covers 12 bases. V shed 7 bases, J shed 4 bases, and the junction held 6 bases outside the gene matches. CDR1 and CDR2 from the germline V gene are LNHDA and SQIVND (reference sequence). The CDR3 contains 15 residues. The CDR3 loop reads CASTSSGGAADTQYF. The CDR3 DNA sequence: TGTGCCAGTACCTCTAGCGGGGGGGCCGCAGATACGCAGTATTTT. Full variable domain (rest looked up from reference TRBV19 and TRBJ2-3): DGGITQSPKYLFRKEGQNVTLSCEQNLNHDAMYWYRQDPGQGLRLIYYSQIVNDFQKGDIAEGYSVSREKKESFPLTVTSAQKNPTAFYLCASTSSGGAADTQYFGPGTRLTVL.

This clone appeared a few times. The CDR3: CASSQVISGSGKTQYF. CDR3 bases: TGCGCCAGCAGCCAAGTAATTAGCGGGAGCGGGAAGACCCAGTACTTC. The gene calls are TRBV4-1 and TRBJ2-5, with 9 nucleotides matching TRBD2. The CDR3 has 16 residues. J gave up 6 bases and V 1 base, and 9 bases lay outside the gene matches. Germline V lookup: CDR1 MGHRA, CDR2 YSYEKL.

The sample holds a few counts of this clone. The J gene is TRBJ1-4, the V gene TRBV7-8; maybe TRBD1 (6 bases). Germline CDR1 and CDR2: SGHVS and FQNEAQ. Trimming cost V 3 bases and J 6 bases, with 11 bases left between them. The CDR3 sequence is 14 residues long. The CDR3 DNA sequence: TGTGCCAGCAGCTTCACAGGGAGCGATGAAAAACTGTTTTTT. This codes for CASSFTGSDEKLFF.

The chain combines TRBV9 with TRBJ2-2; D remains ambiguous. The CDR3 is 16 amino acids. The germline CDR1 and CDR2 sequences are SGDLS and YYNGEE. The V end was cut by 0 bases, the J end by 0 bases, with 9 bases between. The CDR3 reads CASSVAPSANTGELFF. CDR3 nucleotide sequence: TGTGCCAGCAGCGTAGCTCCATCGGCGAACACCGGGGAGCTGTTTTTT.

The chain joins TRBV30 to TRBJ1-2; 9 bases fit TRBD1. The CDR3 sequence is 13 residues long. CDR1 and CDR2 from the germline V gene are GTSNPN and SVGIG (reference sequence). V was pared by 5 bases and J by 7 bases, with 8 bases of the junction left unmatched. The CDR3 loop is CAWVAQGAGGYTF. The CDR3 DNA follows: TGTGCCTGGGTTGCACAGGGGGCGGGTGGCTACACCTTC.

This clone was detected a few times. The chain is built from TRBV7-3 and TRBJ1-3; 7 nucleotides align to TRBD1. CDR1 is SGHTA and CDR2 is FQGTGA in the germline V gene. The CDR3 spans 14 residues. The V segment lost 3 bases and the J segment 1 base; nucleotides outside the gene matches: 0. CDR3 sequence reads: CASSLTGSGNTIYF. CDR3 nucleotide sequence: TGTGCCAGCAGCTTGACAGGGTCTGGAAACACCATATATTTT. Based on the CDR3 plus reference TRBV7-3 and TRBJ1-3, the full variable domain is GAGVSQTPSNKVTEKGKYVELRCDPISGHTALYWYRQSLGQGPEFLIYFQGTGAADDSGLPNDRFFAVRPEGSVSTLKIQRTERGDSAVYLCASSLTGSGNTIYFGEGSWLTVV.

This clone was counted between two and nine times. The chain links TRBV6-1 to TRBJ2-7; D is possibly TRBD2 (5 bases). Per the germline V gene, CDR1 is MNHNS and CDR2 is SASEGT. V lost 11 bases, J lost 3 bases, and 11 bases lay in between. CDR3 length: 11 amino acids. The chain's CDR3 is CAGDRGYEQYF. CDR3 bases: TGTGCCGGCGATCGGGGCTACGAGCAGTACTTC.

The chain links TRBV10-3 to TRBJ2-7, with TRBD2 identical over 11 bases. The V gene's germline CDR1 is ENHRY and CDR2 SYGVKD. V dropped 8 bases and J dropped 1; count of bases not matched to a gene: 10. The CDR3 length is 16 residues. The CDR3: CAIASGGTSGSYEQYF. The CDR3 DNA follows: TGTGCCATCGCCTCCGGAGGGACTAGCGGATCCTACGAGCAGTACTTC.

The chain carries TRBV6-6 and TRBJ2-7; no firm D call. V was trimmed by 4 bases and J by 4 bases, leaving 14 bases between them. The CDR3 is 14 residues long. Germline CDR1 reads MNHNY; CDR2 reads SVGAGI (reference sequence). In nucleotides, the CDR3 is TGTGCCAGCAGTTCCCGCGATCAACCTTACGAGCAGTACTTC. It codes for CASSSRDQPYEQYF.

This clone has just a few counts. The CDR3 bases are TGTGCCAGCAGTTTGGGGGGGAGAGTCACCGGGGAGCTGTTTTTT. Translating it yields CASSLGGRVTGELFF. The chain joins TRBV27 to TRBJ2-2, with 7 bases aligning to TRBD2. The CDR3 is 15 amino acids. The germline gives CDR1 MNHEY, CDR2 SMNVEV (reference sequence). Trimming removed 3 bases from V and 4 bases from J; junction bases left unmatched: 5.

This clone was found a few times. V and J are TRBV5-6 and TRBJ1-6, with unresolved D. Germline V CDR1 and CDR2: SGHDT, YYEEEE. The CDR3 consists of 15 residues. Trimming took off 6 bases at V and 0 bases at J, with 10 bases between the two ends. The CDR3 bases are TGTGCCAGCACCCCGGGGAGCTCCTATAATTCACCCCTCCACTTT. Translation gives CASTPGSSYNSPLHF.

This clone was counted between two and nine times. Because it lacks the conserved phenylalanine or tryptophan at the end, this CDR3 is likely a read error. The rearrangement joins TRBV5-1 to TRBJ1-1; 8 bases line up with TRBD1. The germline CDR1 and CDR2 sequences are SGHRS and YFSETQ. This CDR3 is built from 15 residues. Trimming took 2 bases from V and 4 from J; bases not matched to a gene: 7. In nucleotides, the CDR3 is TGCGCCAGCAGCTTTGGACAGGGTGGGACCACTGAAGCTTTCCTT. As protein: CASSFGQGGTTEAFL.

The gene calls are TRBV19 and TRBJ2-3; D not certain. V lost 5 bases to trimming and J lost 6 bases, with 6 bases between them. CDR1 and CDR2 (germline): LNHDA, SQIVND (reference sequence). CDR3 length: 11 amino acids. CDR3 coding DNA: TGTGCCAGTAGTCACGGGGATACGCAGTATTTT. Residues: CASSHGDTQYF.

This clone was seen only a few times. The chain is built from TRBV28 and TRBJ1-5; D uncertain. This CDR3 comprises 12 residues. Germline CDR1 MDHEN, CDR2 SYDVKM. Between the trimmed V and J ends, which lost 2 bases and 9 bases, there was a span of 8 bases. The chain's CDR3 is CASSLLPGPQHF. For the CDR3, the DNA is TGTGCCAGCAGTTTACTACCTGGGCCCCAGCATTTT. The variable domain in full, with the rest retrieved from reference TRBV28 and TRBJ1-5, is DVKVTQSSRYLVKRTGEKVFLECVQDMDHENMFWYRQDPGLGLRLIYFSYDVKMKEKGDIPEGYSVSREKKERFSLILESASTNQTSMYLCASSLLPGPQHFGDGTRLSIL.

In this sample, this clone turned up a few times. The rearrangement links TRBV15 to TRBJ2-1, with 7 nucleotides matching TRBD2. J was trimmed by 7 bases and V by 5 bases; bases with no gene match: 11. Germline loops: CDR1 LNHNV, CDR2 YYDKDF (reference sequence). The CDR3 loop spans 15 amino acids. Here the CDR3 DNA reads TGTGCCACCAGCTCCCAGGGTAGCGGGTGGAATGAGCAGTTCTTC. As protein: CATSSQGSGWNEQFF.

The gene calls are TRBV9 and TRBJ1-3; 8 nucleotides agree with TRBD1. The CDR3 contains 15 residues. The germline gives CDR1 SGDLS, CDR2 YYNGEE. V lost 4 bases, J lost 4 bases, and 7 bases stayed unmatched. DNA of the CDR3: TGTGCCAGCAGCCCCGGACAGGGTACCGGAAACACCATATATTTT. It translates to CASSPGQGTGNTIYF. Combining the CDR3 with reference TRBV9 and TRBJ1-3 gives the whole variable domain DSGVTQTPKHLITATGQRVTLRCSPRSGDLSVYWYQQSLDQGLQFLIQYYNGEERAKGNILERFSAQQFPDLHSELNLSSLELGDSALYFCASSPGQGTGNTIYFGEGSWLTVV.

The chain is built from TRBV5-5 and TRBJ1-3; TRBD1 might be the D (6 bases). The V gene's germline CDR1 is SGHKS and CDR2 YYEKEE (reference sequence). The CDR3 is 15 residues long. V lost 4 bases and J 0 bases, leaving 11 bases between the germline ends. The CDR3 region is CASSPTGYSGNTIYF. The CDR3 DNA reads as TGTGCCAGCAGCCCGACAGGATACTCTGGAAACACCATATATTTT.

V gene TRBV5-5 combines with J gene TRBJ2-5; 10 bases agree with TRBD1. The last part of the DNA fits TRBJ2-7 better; the J call may be wrong. CDR1 and CDR2 (germline): SGHKS, YYEKEE (reference sequence). CDR3 size: 14 residues. Here the CDR3 reads CASSFGQGDYEQYF. The CDR3 region has the DNA TGTGCCAGCAGCTTCGGACAGGGGGATTACGAGCAGTACTTC.

This clone was detected a few times. V and J are TRBV19 and TRBJ1-5; D may be TRBD1 (5 bases). V was clipped by 1 base and J by 4 bases, with 11 bases between them. Germline CDR1 LNHDA, CDR2 SQIVND (reference sequence). This CDR3 has 15 residues. The CDR3 is CASSIGLGGNQPQHF. The CDR3 DNA follows: TGTGCCAGTAGTATAGGGTTGGGGGGGAATCAGCCCCAGCATTTT.